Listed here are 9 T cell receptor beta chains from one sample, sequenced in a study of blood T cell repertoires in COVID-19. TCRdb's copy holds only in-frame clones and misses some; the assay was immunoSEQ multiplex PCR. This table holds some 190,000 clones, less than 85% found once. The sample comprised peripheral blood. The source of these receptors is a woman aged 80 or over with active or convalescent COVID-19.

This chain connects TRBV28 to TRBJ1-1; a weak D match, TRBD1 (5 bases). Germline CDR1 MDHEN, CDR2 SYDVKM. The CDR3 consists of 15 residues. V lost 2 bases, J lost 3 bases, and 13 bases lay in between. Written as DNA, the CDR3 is TGTGCCAGCAGTTTAGGGGGGAGCGGTGACACTGAAGCTTTCTTT. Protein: CASSLGGSGDTEAFF.

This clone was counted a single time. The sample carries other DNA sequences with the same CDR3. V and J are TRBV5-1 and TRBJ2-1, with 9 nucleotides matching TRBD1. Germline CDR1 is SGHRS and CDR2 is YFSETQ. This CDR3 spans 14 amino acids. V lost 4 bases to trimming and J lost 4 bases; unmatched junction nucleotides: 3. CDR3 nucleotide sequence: TGCGCCAGCAGCATCGGGACAGGGTACAATGAGCAGTTCTTC. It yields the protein CASSIGTGYNEQFF.

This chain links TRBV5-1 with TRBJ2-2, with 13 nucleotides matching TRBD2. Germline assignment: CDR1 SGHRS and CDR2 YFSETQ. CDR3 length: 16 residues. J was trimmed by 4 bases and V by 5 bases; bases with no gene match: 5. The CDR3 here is CASSSTSGRATGELFF. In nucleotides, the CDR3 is TGCGCCAGCAGTTCTACTAGCGGGAGGGCCACCGGGGAGCTGTTTTTT.

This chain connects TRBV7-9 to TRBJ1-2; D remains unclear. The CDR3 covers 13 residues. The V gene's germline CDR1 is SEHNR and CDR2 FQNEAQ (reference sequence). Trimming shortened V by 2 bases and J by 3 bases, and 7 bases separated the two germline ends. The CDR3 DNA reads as TGTGCCAGCAGCTTAAACAGACACTATGGCTACACCTTC. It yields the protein CASSLNRHYGYTF.

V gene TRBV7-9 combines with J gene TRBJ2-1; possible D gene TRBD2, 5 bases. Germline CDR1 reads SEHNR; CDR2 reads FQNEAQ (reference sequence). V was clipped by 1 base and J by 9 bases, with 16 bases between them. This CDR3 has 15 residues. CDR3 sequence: CASSLVVGVSGEQFF. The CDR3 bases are TGTGCCAGCAGCTTAGTAGTGGGAGTCTCGGGTGAGCAGTTCTTC.

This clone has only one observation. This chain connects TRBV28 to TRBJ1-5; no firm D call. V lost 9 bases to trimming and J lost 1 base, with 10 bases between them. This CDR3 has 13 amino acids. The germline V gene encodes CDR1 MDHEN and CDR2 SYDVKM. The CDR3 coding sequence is TGTGCCAGTGGCGGATACAGCAATCAGCCCCAGCATTTT. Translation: CASGGYSNQPQHF. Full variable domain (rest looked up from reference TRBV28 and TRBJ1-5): DVKVTQSSRYLVKRTGEKVFLECVQDMDHENMFWYRQDPGLGLRLIYFSYDVKMKEKGDIPEGYSVSREKKERFSLILESASTNQTSMYLCASGGYSNQPQHFGDGTRLSIL.

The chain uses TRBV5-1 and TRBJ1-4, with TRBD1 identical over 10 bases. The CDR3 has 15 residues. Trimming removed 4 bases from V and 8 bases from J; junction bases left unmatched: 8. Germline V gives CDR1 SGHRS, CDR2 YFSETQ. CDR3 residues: CASSPAGQGREKLFF. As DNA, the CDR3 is TGCGCCAGCAGCCCCGCGGGACAGGGGCGGGAAAAACTGTTTTTT.

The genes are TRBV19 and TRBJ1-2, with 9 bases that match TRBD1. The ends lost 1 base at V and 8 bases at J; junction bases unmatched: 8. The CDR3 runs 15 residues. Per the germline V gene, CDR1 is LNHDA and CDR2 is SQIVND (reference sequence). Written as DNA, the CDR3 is TGTGCCAGTAGTATAGGCGGACAGGGGCGGAGAGGCTACACCTTC. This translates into CASSIGGQGRRGYTF.

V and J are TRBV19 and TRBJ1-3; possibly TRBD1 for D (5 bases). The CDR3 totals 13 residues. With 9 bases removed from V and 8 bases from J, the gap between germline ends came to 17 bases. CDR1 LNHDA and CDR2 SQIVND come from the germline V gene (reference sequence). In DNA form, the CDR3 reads TGTGCCAGCAGCGAGGCAGGGAGGCACACCATATATTTT. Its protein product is CASSEAGRHTIYF.